This T cell receptor (beta chain) derives from a study of T-cell reconstitution after alpha-beta-depleted transplantation in children. As it was prepared, the TCRbeta library received unique molecular identifiers. TCRdb ran MiXCR on the PCR reads and lists one entry per CDR3 protein. The sample has some 550,000 distinct CDR3 sequences; roughly 24% are singletons. The CDR3 is 11 residues long. The V end lost 8 bases, the J end lost 15 bases, and 18 bases lay between the germline ends. The sequence derives from a boy under two years old who had a stem cell transplant for acute myeloid leukemia, so the T cells may come from the graft donor. The sample was PBMCs, mostly from graft donor cells, taken 360 days after TCRalphabeta/CD19-depleted stem cell transplant. This rearrangement joins TRBV12-3 or TRBV12-4 to TRBJ2-3, with D uncertain. CDR3 nucleotides: TGTGCCAGCCAAGCTGCACCGGGCCTCTATTTT. Translation gives CASQAAPGLYF.